This TCR beta chain emerged from a study of T cell changes during pregnancy in multiple sclerosis. Profiling relied on immunoSEQ multiplex PCR, and the TCRdb table lists in-frame clones only, not all of them. The sample has 40,000 or so clones, more than 85% seen once. V was clipped by 1 base and J by 4 bases, with 16 bases between them. This CDR3 comprises 17 residues. The V gene's germline CDR1 is SGHVS and CDR2 FQNEAQ. The source of this sequence is a female donor with multiple sclerosis, enrolled in a pregnancy study. The sequenced sample was CD8+ T cells from peripheral blood mononuclear cells, obtained in the first trimester of pregnancy. The chain joins TRBV7-8 to TRBJ2-2, with D hard to call. The CDR3 region has the DNA TGTGCCAGCAGCTTAGGAACGAGGCACGTTTCCACCGGGGAGCTGTTTTTT. This sequence encodes CASSLGTRHVSTGELFF.